Listed here are 18 T cell receptor beta chains from one sample, sequenced in a study of CD8+ T cells in alopecia areata. RNA, once extracted, was reverse transcribed into cDNA for use as the sequencing template. Sequencing was performed with immunoSEQ multiplex PCR; in TCRdb, only in-frame clones are kept and a portion is missing. The sample has 150,000 to 200,000 clones, around 54% seen once. Sequencing was carried out using CD4+ T cells sorted from blood. The receptors here all came from a human donor in good health.

V gene TRBV6-6 combines with J gene TRBJ2-3; 9 nucleotides agree with TRBD2. With 6 bases clipped from V and 2 bases from J, the junction kept 6 bases outside the gene matches. Looked up from germline, CDR1 is MNHNY and CDR2 is SVGAGI (reference sequence). The CDR3 has 15 amino acids. The CDR3 is CASRVASGNTDTQYF. CDR3 sequence (DNA): TGTGCCAGCAGGGTAGCTAGCGGGAACACAGATACGCAGTATTTT.

The chain recombines TRBV6-1 with TRBJ1-1, with 7 bases identical to TRBD1. The CDR3 is 15 amino acids. Looked up from germline, CDR1 is MNHNS and CDR2 is SASEGT. V dropped 9 bases and J dropped 1; count of bases not matched to a gene: 11. CDR3 sequence (DNA): TGTGCCAGTATAGGGACAGCCGTCAAGAACACTGAAGCTTTCTTT. Amino acids: CASIGTAVKNTEAFF.

J is TRBJ2-7 and V is TRBV4-1; D may be TRBD1 (6 bases). The CDR3 consists of 16 residues. Trimming removed 3 bases at V and 3 bases at J, with 18 bases between. Per germline, CDR1 MGHRA and CDR2 YSYEKL. The CDR3 nucleotides are TGCGCCAGCAGCCAGTTGGGGGCCGGGGCCGTCTACGAGCAGTACTTC. The encoded protein is CASSQLGAGAVYEQYF.

With regard to this clone: It differs at one base from a far larger clone, so likely a read error. This chain connects TRBV7-6 to TRBJ2-6; D remains unclear. CDR1 and CDR2 (germline): SGHVS, FNYEAQ. This CDR3 has 14 amino acids. V lost 1 base, J lost 0 bases, and 1 base lay in between. CDR3 loop: CASSLGSGANVLTF. CDR3 sequence (DNA): TGTGCCAGCAGCTTAGGCTCTGGGGCCAACGTCCTGACTTTC.

The chain couples TRBV18 to TRBJ1-1, with D hard to call. Per the germline V gene, CDR1 is KGHSH and CDR2 is LQKENI. V lost 4 bases to trimming and J lost 3 bases, with 9 bases between them. The length of the CDR3 is 13 residues. The chain's CDR3 is CASSLGGDTEAFF. The CDR3 region has the DNA TGTGCCAGCTCACTGGGAGGCGACACTGAAGCTTTCTTT.

This sequence joins TRBV19 and TRBJ1-4, with D maybe TRBD1 (5 bases). V was shortened by 9 bases and J by 8 bases, with 13 bases between the two germline ends. The CDR3 loop spans 12 amino acids. The germline CDR1 and CDR2 sequences are LNHDA and SQIVND (reference sequence). DNA of the CDR3: TGTGCCAGCGAGCAGGGTGGCGAAAAACTGTTTTTT. Its translation: CASEQGGEKLFF.

The genes are TRBV11-1 and TRBJ2-1, with 9 bases that match TRBD2. Trimming cost V 1 base and J 6 bases; bases outside gene matches: 4. The germline V gene has CDR1 SGHAT and CDR2 FQDESV (reference sequence). The CDR3 has 15 residues. The CDR3 sequence: CASSLVAGASNEQFF. Written as DNA, the CDR3 is TGTGCCAGCAGCTTAGTAGCGGGAGCATCCAATGAGCAGTTCTTC.

The chain employs TRBV5-1 and TRBJ2-7, with 7 nucleotides matching TRBD2. V shed 3 bases, J shed 0 bases, and the junction held 9 bases outside the gene matches. In germline, CDR1 is SGHRS, CDR2 YFSETQ. The CDR3 covers 16 residues. CDR3 nucleotides: TGCGCCAGCAGCTCCGGGACTACCTTCTCCTCCTACGAGCAGTACTTC. It translates to CASSSGTTFSSYEQYF. The whole variable domain, filled in from reference TRBV5-1 and TRBJ2-7, reads KAGVTQTPRYLIKTRGQQVTLSCSPISGHRSVSWYQQTPGQGLQFLFEYFSETQRNKGNFPGRFSGRQFSNSRSEMNVSTLELGDSALYLCASSSGTTFSSYEQYFGPGTRLTVT.

The chain combines TRBV13 with TRBJ1-2; D unclear. Trimming took 2 bases from V and 6 from J, leaving 7 bases between them. The length of the CDR3 is 12 residues. In germline, CDR1 is PRHDT, CDR2 FYEKMQ (reference sequence). As DNA, the CDR3 is TGTGCCAGCAGCTTATCTTCCAATGGCTACACCTTC. It codes for CASSLSSNGYTF.

The V and J genes are TRBV29-1 and TRBJ1-2; no clear D. CDR1 is SQVTM, CDR2 ANQGSEA, per germline. This CDR3 has 11 residues. Trimming took off 4 bases at V and 2 bases at J, with 5 bases between the two ends. The CDR3 loop reads CSVGSNYGYTF. The CDR3 DNA is TGCAGCGTTGGCAGCAACTATGGCTACACCTTC.

V gene TRBV6-5 combines with J gene TRBJ1-1; tentative D call: TRBD1 (6 bases). The V gene lost 5 bases and the J gene lost 4 bases, with 17 bases spanning the gap. The germline gives CDR1 MNHEY, CDR2 SVGAGI. This CDR3 is built from 15 residues. The CDR3 loop is CASSRGFQGGTEAFF. The CDR3 bases are TGTGCCAGCAGTCGGGGATTCCAAGGGGGCACTGAAGCTTTCTTT.

This clone was detected once. The rearrangement joins TRBV10-3 to TRBJ2-3, with 10 bases identical to TRBD2. The ends lost 4 bases at V and 2 bases at J; junction bases unmatched: 3. The length of the CDR3 is 15 residues. The germline CDR1 and CDR2 sequences are ENHRY and SYGVKD. CDR3 coding DNA: TGTGCCATCAGTGTACTAGCGGGGACCACAGATACGCAGTATTTT. This encodes CAISVLAGTTDTQYF.

The rearrangement uses TRBV29-1 and TRBJ2-1; the match to TRBD1 covers 12 bases. Germline V CDR1 and CDR2: SQVTM, ANQGSEA. The CDR3 extends over 14 amino acids. After removal of 6 bases from V and 6 bases from J, the junction contained 6 bases not matched to a gene. The CDR3 DNA reads as TGCAGCGTCTTCGGGGGACAGGGGGCCAATGAGCAGTTCTTC. Encoded protein: CSVFGGQGANEQFF.

The V gene is TRBV6-6, the J gene TRBJ1-1; D unresolved. The length of the CDR3 is 15 residues. Germline CDR1 and CDR2: MNHNY and SVGAGI (reference sequence). Trimming stripped 7 bases from V and 1 base from J, with 16 bases between. The CDR3: CASTTRKTGNTEAFF. Here the CDR3 DNA reads TGTGCCAGCACCACCAGGAAAACCGGGAACACTGAAGCTTTCTTT.

The rearrangement links TRBV30 to TRBJ2-2, with unresolved D. Germline V CDR1 and CDR2: GTSNPN, SVGIG (reference sequence). The CDR3 runs 15 residues. V was trimmed by 3 bases and J by 1 base, leaving 12 bases between them. The CDR3 DNA is TGTGCCTGGAGCCGCTTGTCCGTGAACACCGGGGAGCTGTTTTTT. It translates to CAWSRLSVNTGELFF.

This clone turned up a few times. The chain is built from TRBV29-1 and TRBJ2-1; 7 bases are a match to TRBD1. Looked up from germline, CDR1 is SQVTM and CDR2 is ANQGSEA. This CDR3 contains 13 residues. Unmatched junction bases numbered 7, after V lost 4 bases and J lost 7 bases. CDR3 protein: CSVGRQGPNEQFF. DNA for the CDR3: TGCAGCGTTGGAAGACAGGGCCCGAATGAGCAGTTCTTC.

J is TRBJ2-1 and V is TRBV4-1, with D possibly being TRBD1 or TRBD2 (5 bases each). V dropped 0 bases and J dropped 10 bases, with 7 bases sitting between them. This CDR3 has 12 amino acids. Per the germline V gene, CDR1 is MGHRA and CDR2 is YSYEKL. The CDR3 coding sequence is TGCGCCAGCAGCCAAGATTGGGGGGAGCAGTTCTTC. Translating it yields CASSQDWGEQFF.

The rearrangement links TRBV19 to TRBJ1-5; 8 bases match TRBD1. The CDR3 is made up of 14 amino acids. Germline CDR1 reads LNHDA; CDR2 reads SQIVND (reference sequence). The V gene end was trimmed by 2 bases and the J gene end by 10 bases; junction bases not matched to a gene: 7. The CDR3 DNA follows: TGTGCCAGTAGTATACAGGGGGCAACGCATCCCCAGCATTTT. It specifies CASSIQGATHPQHF.